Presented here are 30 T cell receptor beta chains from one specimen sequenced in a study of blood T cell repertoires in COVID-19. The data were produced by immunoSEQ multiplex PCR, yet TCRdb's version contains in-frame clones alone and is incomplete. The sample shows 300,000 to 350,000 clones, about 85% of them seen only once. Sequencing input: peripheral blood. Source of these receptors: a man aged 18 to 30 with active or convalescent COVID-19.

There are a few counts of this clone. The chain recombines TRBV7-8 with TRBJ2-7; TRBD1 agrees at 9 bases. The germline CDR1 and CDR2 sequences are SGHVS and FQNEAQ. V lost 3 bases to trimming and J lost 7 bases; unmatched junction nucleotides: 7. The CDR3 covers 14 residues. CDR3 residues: CASSFRDRVWEQYF. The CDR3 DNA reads TGTGCCAGCAGCTTCCGGGACAGGGTTTGGGAGCAGTACTTC.

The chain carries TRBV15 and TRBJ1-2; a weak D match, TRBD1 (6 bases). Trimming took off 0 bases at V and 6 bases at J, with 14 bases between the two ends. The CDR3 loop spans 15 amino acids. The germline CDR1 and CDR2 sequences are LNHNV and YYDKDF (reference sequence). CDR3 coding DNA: TGTGCCACCAGCAGAGATAGATGGCAGGGGAATGGCTACACCTTC. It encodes CATSRDRWQGNGYTF. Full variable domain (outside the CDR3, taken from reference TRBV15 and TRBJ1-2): DAMVIQNPRYQVTQFGKPVTLSCSQTLNHNVMYWYQQKSSQAPKLLFHYYDKDFNNEADTPDNFQSRRPNTSFCFLDIRSPGLGDTAMYLCATSRDRWQGNGYTFGSGTRLTVV.

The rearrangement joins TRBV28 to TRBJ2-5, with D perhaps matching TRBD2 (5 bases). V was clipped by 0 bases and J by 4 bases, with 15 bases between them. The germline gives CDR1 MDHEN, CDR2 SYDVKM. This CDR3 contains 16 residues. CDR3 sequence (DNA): TGTGCCAGCAGTTTATGGGGCCTTCTGAGGGCAGAGACCCAGTACTTC. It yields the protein CASSLWGLLRAETQYF.

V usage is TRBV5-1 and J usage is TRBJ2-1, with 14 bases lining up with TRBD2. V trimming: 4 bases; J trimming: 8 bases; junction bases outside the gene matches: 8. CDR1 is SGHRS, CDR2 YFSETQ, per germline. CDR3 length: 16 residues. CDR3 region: CASSLGGTSGSDEQFF. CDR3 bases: TGCGCCAGCAGCCTCGGAGGGACTAGCGGGAGTGATGAGCAGTTCTTC.

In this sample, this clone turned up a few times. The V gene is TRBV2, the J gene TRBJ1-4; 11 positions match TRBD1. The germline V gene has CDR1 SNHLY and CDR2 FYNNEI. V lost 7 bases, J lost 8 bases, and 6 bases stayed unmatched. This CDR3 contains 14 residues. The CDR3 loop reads CASTRGQGEEKLFF. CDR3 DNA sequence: TGTGCCAGCACGAGGGGACAGGGGGAAGAAAAACTGTTTTTT.

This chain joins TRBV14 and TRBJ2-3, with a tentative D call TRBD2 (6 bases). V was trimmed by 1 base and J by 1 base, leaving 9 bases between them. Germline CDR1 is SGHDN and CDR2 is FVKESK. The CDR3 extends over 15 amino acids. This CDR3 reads CASSQGLVGTDTQYF. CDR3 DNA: TGTGCCAGCAGCCAAGGACTAGTTGGCACAGATACGCAGTATTTT.

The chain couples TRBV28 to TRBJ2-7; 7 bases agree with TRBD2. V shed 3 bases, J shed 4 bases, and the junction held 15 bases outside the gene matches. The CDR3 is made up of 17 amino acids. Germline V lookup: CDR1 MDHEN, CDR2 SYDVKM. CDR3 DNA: TGTGCCAGCAGTTTCATAATGAGTGGCGGGAGACTGTACGAGCAGTACTTC. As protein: CASSFIMSGGRLYEQYF.

CDR3 nucleotides: TGTGCCAGCAGCGGGACAGCGATCTACAATGAGCAGTTCTTC. Protein sequence: CASSGTAIYNEQFF. The gene calls are TRBV28 and TRBJ2-1, with 7 positions matching TRBD1. V dropped 6 bases and J dropped 3; count of bases not matched to a gene: 5. The germline V gene encodes CDR1 MDHEN and CDR2 SYDVKM. This CDR3 spans 14 amino acids.

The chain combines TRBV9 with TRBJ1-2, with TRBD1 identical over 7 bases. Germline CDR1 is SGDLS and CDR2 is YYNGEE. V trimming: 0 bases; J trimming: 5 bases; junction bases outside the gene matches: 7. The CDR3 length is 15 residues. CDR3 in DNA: TGTGCCAGCAGCGTAGGTACAGGGGCCTATTATGGCTACACCTTC. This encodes CASSVGTGAYYGYTF.

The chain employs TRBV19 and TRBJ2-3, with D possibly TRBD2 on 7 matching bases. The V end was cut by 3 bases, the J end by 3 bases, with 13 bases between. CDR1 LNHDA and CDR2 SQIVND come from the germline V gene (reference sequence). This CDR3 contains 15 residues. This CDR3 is CASSMGRGGTDTQYF. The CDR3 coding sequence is TGTGCCAGTAGTATGGGAAGGGGGGGAACAGATACGCAGTATTTT.

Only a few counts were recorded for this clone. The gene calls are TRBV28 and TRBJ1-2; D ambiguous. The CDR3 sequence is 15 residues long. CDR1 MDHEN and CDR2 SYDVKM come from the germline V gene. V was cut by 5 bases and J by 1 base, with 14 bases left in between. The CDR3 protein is CASSPPVGSNYGYTF. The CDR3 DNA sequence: TGTGCCAGCAGTCCGCCAGTAGGGAGTAACTATGGCTACACCTTC.

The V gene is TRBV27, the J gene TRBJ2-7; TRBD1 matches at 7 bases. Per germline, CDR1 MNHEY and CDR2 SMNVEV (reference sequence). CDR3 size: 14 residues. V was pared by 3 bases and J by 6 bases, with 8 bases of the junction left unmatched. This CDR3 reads CASSLGLQGFEQYF. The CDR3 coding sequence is TGTGCCAGCAGTTTGGGGTTACAGGGGTTCGAGCAGTACTTC.

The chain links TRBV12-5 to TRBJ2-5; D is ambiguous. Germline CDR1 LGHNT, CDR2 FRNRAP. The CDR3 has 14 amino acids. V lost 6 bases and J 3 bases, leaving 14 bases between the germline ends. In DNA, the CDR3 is TGTGCTAGTGGGGAGACCGATGGAGAAGAGACCCAGTACTTC. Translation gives CASGETDGEETQYF. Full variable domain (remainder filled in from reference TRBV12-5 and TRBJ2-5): DARVTQTPRHKVTEMGQEVTMRCQPILGHNTVFWYRQTMMQGLELLAYFRNRAPLDDSGMPKDRFSAEMPDATLATLKIQPSEPRDSAVYFCASGETDGEETQYFGPGTRLLVL.

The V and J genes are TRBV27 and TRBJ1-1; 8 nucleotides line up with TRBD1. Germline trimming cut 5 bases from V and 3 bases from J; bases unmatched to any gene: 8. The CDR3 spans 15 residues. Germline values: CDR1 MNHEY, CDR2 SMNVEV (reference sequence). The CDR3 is CASSPSTGVDTEAFF. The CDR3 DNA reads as TGTGCCAGCAGTCCGTCGACAGGGGTTGACACTGAAGCTTTCTTT.

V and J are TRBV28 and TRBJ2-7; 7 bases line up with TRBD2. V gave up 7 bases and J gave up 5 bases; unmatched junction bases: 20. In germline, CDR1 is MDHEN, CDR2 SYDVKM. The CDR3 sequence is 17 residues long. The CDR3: CASTREDWTRSVHEQYF. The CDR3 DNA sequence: TGTGCCAGCACCCGAGAGGATTGGACTAGAAGTGTCCACGAGCAGTACTTC. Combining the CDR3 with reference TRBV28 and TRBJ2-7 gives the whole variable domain DVKVTQSSRYLVKRTGEKVFLECVQDMDHENMFWYRQDPGLGLRLIYFSYDVKMKEKGDIPEGYSVSREKKERFSLILESASTNQTSMYLCASTREDWTRSVHEQYFGPGTRLTVT.

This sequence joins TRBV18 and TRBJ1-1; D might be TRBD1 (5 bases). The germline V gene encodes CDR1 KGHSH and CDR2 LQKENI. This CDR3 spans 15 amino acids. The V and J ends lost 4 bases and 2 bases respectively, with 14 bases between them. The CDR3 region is CASSLTQTENTEAFF. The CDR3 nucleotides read TGTGCCAGCTCACTTACTCAGACAGAAAACACTGAAGCTTTCTTT.

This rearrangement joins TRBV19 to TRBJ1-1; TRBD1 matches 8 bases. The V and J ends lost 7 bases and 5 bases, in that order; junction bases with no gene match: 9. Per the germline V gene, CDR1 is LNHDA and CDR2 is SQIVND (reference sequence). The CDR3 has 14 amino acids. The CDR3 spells CASTSRTGMTEAFF. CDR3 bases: TGTGCCAGTACCTCCAGGACAGGGATGACTGAAGCTTTCTTT.

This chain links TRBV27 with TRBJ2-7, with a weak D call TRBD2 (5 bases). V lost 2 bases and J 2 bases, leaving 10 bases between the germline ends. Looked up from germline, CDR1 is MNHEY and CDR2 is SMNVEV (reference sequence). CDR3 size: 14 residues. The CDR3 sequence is CASSLGRLPYEQYF. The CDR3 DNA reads TGTGCCAGCAGTTTAGGGAGACTCCCCTACGAGCAGTACTTC.

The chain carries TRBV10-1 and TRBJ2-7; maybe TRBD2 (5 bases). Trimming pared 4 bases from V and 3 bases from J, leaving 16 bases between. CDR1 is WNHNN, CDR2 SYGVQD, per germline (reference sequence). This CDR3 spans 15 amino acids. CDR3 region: CASSARGIGYYEQYF. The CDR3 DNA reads TGCGCCAGCAGTGCTCGGGGAATCGGTTACTACGAGCAGTACTTC.

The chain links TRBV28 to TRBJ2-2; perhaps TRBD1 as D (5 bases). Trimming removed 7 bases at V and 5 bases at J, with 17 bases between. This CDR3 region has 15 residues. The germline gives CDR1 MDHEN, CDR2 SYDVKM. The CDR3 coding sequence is TGTGCCAGCAAGGTTGAAGGGGAAGGGACCGGGGAGCTGTTTTTT. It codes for CASKVEGEGTGELFF.

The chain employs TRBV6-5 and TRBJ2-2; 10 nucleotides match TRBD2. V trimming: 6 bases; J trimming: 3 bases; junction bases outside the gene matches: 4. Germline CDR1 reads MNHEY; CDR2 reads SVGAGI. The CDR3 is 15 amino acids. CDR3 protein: CASRSGRAYTGELFF. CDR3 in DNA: TGTGCCAGCAGGAGCGGGAGGGCCTACACCGGGGAGCTGTTTTTT.

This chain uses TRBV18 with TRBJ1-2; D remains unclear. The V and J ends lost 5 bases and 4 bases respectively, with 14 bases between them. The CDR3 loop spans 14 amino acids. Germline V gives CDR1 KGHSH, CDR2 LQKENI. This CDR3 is CASSGSGGRYGYTF. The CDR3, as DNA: TGTGCCAGCTCAGGGTCCGGCGGCCGCTATGGCTACACCTTC.

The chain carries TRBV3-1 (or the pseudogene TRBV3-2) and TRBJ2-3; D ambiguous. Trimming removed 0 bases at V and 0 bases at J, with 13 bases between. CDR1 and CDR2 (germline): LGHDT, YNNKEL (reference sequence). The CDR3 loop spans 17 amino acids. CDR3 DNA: TGTGCCAGCAGCCAAGAGAAGGCAGCGTTTAGCACAGATACGCAGTATTTT. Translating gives CASSQEKAAFSTDTQYF.

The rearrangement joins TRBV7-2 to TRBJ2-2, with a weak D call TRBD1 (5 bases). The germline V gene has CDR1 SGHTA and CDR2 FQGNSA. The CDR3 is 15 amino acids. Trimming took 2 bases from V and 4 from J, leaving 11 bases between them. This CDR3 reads CASSLTGLGTGELFF. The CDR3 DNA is TGTGCCAGCAGCTTAACAGGCCTAGGCACCGGGGAGCTGTTTTTT.

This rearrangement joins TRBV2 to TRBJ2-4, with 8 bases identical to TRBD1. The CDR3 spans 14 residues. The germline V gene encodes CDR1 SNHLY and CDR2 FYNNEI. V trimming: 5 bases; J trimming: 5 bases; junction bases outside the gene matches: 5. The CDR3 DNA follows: TGTGCCAGCAGTCGGGACAGGAACCAAAACATTCAGTACTTC. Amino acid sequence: CASSRDRNQNIQYF.

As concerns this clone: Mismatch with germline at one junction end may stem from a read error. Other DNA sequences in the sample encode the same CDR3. The CDR3 here is CASSLAGGGETQYF. The CDR3, as DNA: TGTGCCAGCAGCCTAGCGGGGGGTGGGGAGACCCAGTACTTC. This chain links TRBV7-2 with TRBJ2-5, with 11 bases fitting TRBD2. The CDR3 runs to 14 residues. Germline CDR1 and CDR2: SGHTA and FQGNSA.

The CDR3 bases are TGTGCCAGCAGTGACCCCAGGGGGCTTGCCCATTCACCCCTCCACTTT. Its protein product is CASSDPRGLAHSPLHF. This sequence joins TRBV2 and TRBJ1-6; TRBD1 agrees at 8 bases. Germline V gene lookup returns CDR1 SNHLY and CDR2 FYNNEI. V gave up 3 bases and J gave up 8 bases; unmatched junction bases: 9. The CDR3 spans 16 residues.

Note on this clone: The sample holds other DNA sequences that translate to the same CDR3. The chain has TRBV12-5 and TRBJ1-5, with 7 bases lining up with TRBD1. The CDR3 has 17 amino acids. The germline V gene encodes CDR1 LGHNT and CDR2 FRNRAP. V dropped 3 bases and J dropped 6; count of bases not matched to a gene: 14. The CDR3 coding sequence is TGTGCTAGTGGTTTTTCCTGGCCGGGACAGAAAGGTCAGCCCCAGCATTTT. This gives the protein CASGFSWPGQKGQPQHF.

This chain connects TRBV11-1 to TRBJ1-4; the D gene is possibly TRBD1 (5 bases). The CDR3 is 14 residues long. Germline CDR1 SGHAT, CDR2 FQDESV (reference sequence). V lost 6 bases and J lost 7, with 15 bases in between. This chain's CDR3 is CASRTGTDGEKLFF. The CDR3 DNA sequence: TGTGCCAGCAGAACCGGGACTGACGGTGAAAAACTGTTTTTT.

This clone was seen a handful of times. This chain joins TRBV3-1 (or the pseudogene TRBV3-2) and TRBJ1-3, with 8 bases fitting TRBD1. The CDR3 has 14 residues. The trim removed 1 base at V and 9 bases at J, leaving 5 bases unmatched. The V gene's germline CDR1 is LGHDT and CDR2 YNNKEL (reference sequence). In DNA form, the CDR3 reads TGTGCCAGCAGCCAAGGGTCAGGGGGCAGCACCATATATTTT. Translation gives CASSQGSGGSTIYF.